This entry is about one T cell receptor (beta chain). Its antigen is as yet unknown. The data originate from a study of T cell responses to AZD1222 COVID-19 vaccine. Deletions cut 5 bases from V and 2 bases from J, with 21 bases between. CDR1 and CDR2 from the germline V gene are MNHEY and SMNVEV (reference sequence). The CDR3 covers 17 residues. The repertoire was sequenced with immunoSEQ multiplex PCR; TCRdb's copy has only in-frame clones and lacks some. Among roughly 170,000 clones listed, around 90% were seen once. Study results and limitations: Seropositive at baseline were only a handful of AZD1222 recipients. In all cases, repertoires were sampled only after the peak T cell response.

The TCR comes from an adult in good health. The genes are TRBV27 and TRBJ1-1, with D possibly TRBD1 on 5 matching bases. The sequences come from peripheral blood, collected on day 0 of AZD1222 vaccination. CDR3 protein: CASSPRDLGNGNTEAFF. Written as DNA, the CDR3 is TGTGCCAGCAGTCCAAGGGACCTTGGTAATGGTAACACTGAAGCTTTCTTT.